These 24 T cell receptor beta chains share one sample of origin, sequenced in a study of cytomegalovirus exposure and HLA in healthy donors. The PCR used 60 Vbeta and 13 Jbeta primers. Clones were read by immunoSEQ multiplex PCR, and TCRdb kept only the in-frame ones, dropping some. The sample shows about 190,000 clones, roughly four fifths of them seen only once. The specimen was PBMCs. These receptor sequences come from a man younger than 30 in good health and CMV-seronegative.

This sequence joins TRBV19 and TRBJ2-1; 8 nucleotides match TRBD2. Trimming removed 1 base from V and 6 bases from J; junction bases left unmatched: 8. Germline V lookup: CDR1 LNHDA, CDR2 SQIVND (reference sequence). This CDR3 is built from 16 residues. The CDR3 sequence: CASSIGGRGAFNEQFF. The CDR3 DNA is TGTGCCAGTAGTATAGGGGGGCGGGGGGCCTTCAATGAGCAGTTCTTC.

This clone was observed a few times. This chain uses TRBV14 with TRBJ2-3; possible D gene TRBD2, 6 bases. Per the germline V gene, CDR1 is SGHDN and CDR2 is FVKESK. The CDR3 has 14 amino acids. Trimming removed 0 bases from V and 4 bases from J, with 8 bases in between. The CDR3 DNA sequence: TGTGCCAGCAGCCAAGAGCGGGGCCCAGATACGCAGTATTTT. Translating it yields CASSQERGPDTQYF.

The chain joins TRBV7-2 to TRBJ2-7; 9 bases fit TRBD2. Germline V CDR1 and CDR2: SGHTA, FQGNSA. Germline trimming cut 4 bases from V and 10 bases from J; bases unmatched to any gene: 14. This CDR3 comprises 15 residues. CDR3 coding DNA: TGTGCCAGCAGCTCGTCCGGTAGCGGGGGAATCATCCAGTACTTC. Translation gives CASSSSGSGGIIQYF.

This chain uses TRBV7-8 with TRBJ1-5; 7 nucleotides align to TRBD1. Trimming at V came to 4 bases and at J to 4 bases, leaving 7 bases not matched to a gene. CDR1 and CDR2 from the germline V gene are SGHVS and FQNEAQ. CDR3 size: 15 residues. CDR3 residues: CASSSLQGPNQPQHF. The CDR3 coding sequence is TGTGCCAGCAGCTCCCTACAGGGGCCAAATCAGCCCCAGCATTTT.

The V and J genes are TRBV19 and TRBJ2-7, with D perhaps TRBD2 (6 bases). Per germline, CDR1 LNHDA and CDR2 SQIVND (reference sequence). With 7 bases removed from V and 0 bases from J, the gap between germline ends came to 16 bases. The CDR3 is 15 amino acids. The CDR3 here is CASNDPGLSSYEQYF. CDR3 bases: TGTGCCAGTAACGATCCGGGACTGAGCTCCTACGAGCAGTACTTC.

The chain uses TRBV7-9 and TRBJ2-5, with 7 bases identical to TRBD2. Germline CDR1 is SEHNR and CDR2 is FQNEAQ (reference sequence). The CDR3 runs to 17 residues. V was clipped by 5 bases and J by 5 bases; unmatched bases: 17. CDR3 nucleotides: TGTGCCAGCAGCAGATCTCGAGCGGGGACTCTAGGGGAGACCCAGTACTTC. It encodes CASSRSRAGTLGETQYF.

This chain uses TRBV7-2 with TRBJ2-7; D might be TRBD1 (6 bases). Deletions cut 4 bases from V and 3 bases from J, with 16 bases between. Germline CDR1 reads SGHTA; CDR2 reads FQGNSA. The CDR3 sequence is 15 residues long. The CDR3 protein is CASSSQAGQIYEQYF. CDR3 in DNA: TGTGCCAGCAGCTCTCAAGCCGGACAGATCTACGAGCAGTACTTC.

The sample holds one count of this clone. The chain recombines TRBV19 with TRBJ2-1; D is perhaps TRBD1 (6 bases). CDR1 is LNHDA and CDR2 is SQIVND in the germline V gene (reference sequence). The CDR3 has 19 amino acids. V lost 3 bases and J lost 7, with 28 bases in between. The DNA for the CDR3 is TGTGCCAGTAGTATCGATGACGGACAGTCAGCCGGCTCGGCGAATGAGCAGTTCTTC. This gives the protein CASSIDDGQSAGSANEQFF.

This clone came up once. The V gene is TRBV6-1, the J gene TRBJ2-2; D remains ambiguous. CDR3 length equals 13 residues. Germline V gene lookup returns CDR1 MNHNS and CDR2 SASEGT. Trimming cost V 8 bases and J 6 bases, with 13 bases left between them. The CDR3 loop is CASPSSAAGELFF. CDR3 DNA sequence: TGTGCCAGCCCTTCTAGTGCAGCCGGGGAGCTGTTTTTT.

This chain connects TRBV2 to TRBJ2-1, with a tentative D call TRBD2 (6 bases). The CDR3 sequence is 14 residues long. Trimming shortened V by 5 bases and J by 2 bases, and 10 bases separated the two germline ends. Germline assignment: CDR1 SNHLY and CDR2 FYNNEI. Written as DNA, the CDR3 is TGTGCCAGCAGTCCTTTAGCGGCCTACAATGAGCAGTTCTTC. This sequence encodes CASSPLAAYNEQFF.

V and J are TRBV7-9 and TRBJ2-1, with a weak D call TRBD2 (5 bases). The CDR3 sequence is 14 residues long. Germline CDR1 is SEHNR and CDR2 is FQNEAQ (reference sequence). V lost 5 bases to trimming and J lost 10 bases, with 18 bases between them. The CDR3 nucleotides are TGTGCCAGCAGCCCTGGAGCGCTAGCCGAGGAGCAGTTCTTC. Translating gives CASSPGALAEEQFF.

The DNA for the CDR3 is TGTGCCAGCAGGAATACAGGGGGAGTCATCTATGGCTACACCTTC. Its translation is CASRNTGGVIYGYTF. The chain has TRBV2 and TRBJ1-2; 8 bases are shared with TRBD1. The germline gives CDR1 SNHLY, CDR2 FYNNEI. The V segment lost 6 bases and the J segment 4 bases; nucleotides outside the gene matches: 10. CDR3 length equals 15 residues.

The chain carries TRBV2 and TRBJ2-5; 7 nucleotides agree with TRBD1. The J segment lost 3 bases and the V segment lost 4 bases, leaving 8 bases of the junction unmatched. The CDR3 runs 15 residues. Germline V gene sequence: CDR1 SNHLY, CDR2 FYNNEI. The CDR3 spells CASSVNRGREETQYF. In DNA form, the CDR3 reads TGTGCCAGCAGTGTAAACAGGGGTAGGGAAGAGACCCAGTACTTC.

The chain joins TRBV5-6 to TRBJ1-1; 9 nucleotides line up with TRBD1. The CDR3 totals 14 residues. CDR1 SGHDT and CDR2 YYEEEE come from the germline V gene. Germline trimming cut 7 bases from V and 5 bases from J; bases unmatched to any gene: 9. CDR3 DNA sequence: TGTGCCAGCGCAAAAACGACAGGGGGGACTGAAGCTTTCTTT. This translates into CASAKTTGGTEAFF. Combining the CDR3 with reference TRBV5-6 and TRBJ1-1 gives the whole variable domain DAGVTQSPTHLIKTRGQQVTLRCSPKSGHDTVSWYQQALGQGPQFIFQYYEEEERQRGNFPDRFSGHQFPNYSSELNVNALLLGDSALYLCASAKTTGGTEAFFGQGTRLTVV.

CDR3 amino acids: CASSPSGGDYGYTF. CDR3 bases: TGTGCCAGCTCACCATCGGGGGGCGACTATGGCTACACCTTC. The V and J genes are TRBV18 and TRBJ1-2, with D possibly TRBD1 on 6 matching bases. The germline gives CDR1 KGHSH, CDR2 LQKENI. The CDR3 is 14 amino acids. The ends were cut back, 2 bases at V and 3 bases at J, with 10 bases in the middle.

The genes are TRBV16 and TRBJ2-7; 7 bases align to TRBD1. This CDR3 contains 13 residues. Trimming cost V 4 bases and J 5 bases; bases outside gene matches: 5. Germline V gene sequence: CDR1 KGHSY, CDR2 FQNENV. CDR3 amino acids: CASSRGTDHEQYF. CDR3 in DNA: TGTGCCAGCAGCCGTGGGACAGACCACGAGCAGTACTTC.

The genes are TRBV2 and TRBJ1-1; weak D call: TRBD1 (6 bases). Per the germline V gene, CDR1 is SNHLY and CDR2 is FYNNEI. V dropped 4 bases and J dropped 4 bases, with 19 bases sitting between them. This CDR3 has 16 amino acids. CDR3 protein: CASSVYRVRPGTEAFF. The CDR3 bases are TGTGCCAGCAGTGTTTACAGGGTGAGGCCGGGCACTGAAGCTTTCTTT.

This chain connects TRBV7-3 to TRBJ2-2, with D tentatively TRBD1 (5 bases). V was trimmed by 6 bases and J by 5 bases, leaving 7 bases between them. CDR1 is SGHTA, CDR2 FQGTGA, per germline. This CDR3 comprises 12 residues. CDR3 bases: TGTGCCAGCAGTTCAGGGACCGGGGAGCTGTTTTTT. Translated, it gives CASSSGTGELFF.

The V and J genes are TRBV6-1 and TRBJ1-2; no definite D call. Trimming took 0 bases from V and 3 from J, leaving 11 bases between them. Looked up from germline, CDR1 is MNHNS and CDR2 is SASEGT. The CDR3 is made up of 15 amino acids. The CDR3 sequence: CASSEAMATYYGYTF. The CDR3 nucleotides are TGTGCCAGCAGTGAAGCTATGGCAACCTACTATGGCTACACCTTC.

This chain links TRBV6-5 with TRBJ2-3; possibly TRBD2 for D (6 bases). CDR1 and CDR2 from the germline V gene are MNHEY and SVGAGI. V lost 7 bases to trimming and J lost 1 base, with 12 bases between them. CDR3 length equals 14 residues. The CDR3 bases are TGTGCCAGCACCGGGGGAGTTGGCACAGATACGCAGTATTTT. It yields the protein CASTGGVGTDTQYF.

This chain uses TRBV6-6 with TRBJ1-2; the match to TRBD1 covers 10 bases. Unmatched junction bases numbered 4, after V lost 6 bases and J lost 0 bases. Germline CDR1 reads MNHNY; CDR2 reads SVGAGI (reference sequence). CDR3 size: 15 residues. The CDR3 protein is CASSRQGAANYGYTF. The CDR3 DNA reads as TGTGCCAGCAGCCGACAGGGGGCCGCTAACTATGGCTACACCTTC.

This chain uses TRBV5-1 with TRBJ2-5; TRBD2 matches 7 bases. Germline trimming cut 4 bases from V and 5 bases from J; bases unmatched to any gene: 8. The germline CDR1 and CDR2 sequences are SGHRS and YFSETQ. This CDR3 has 14 residues. The CDR3 spells CASSTNSGDETQYF. CDR3 nucleotide sequence: TGCGCCAGCAGCACAAACAGCGGGGACGAGACCCAGTACTTC.

The J gene is TRBJ2-7, the V gene TRBV10-1, with TRBD2 matching over 8 bases. CDR1 is WNHNN and CDR2 is SYGVQD in the germline V gene (reference sequence). CDR3 size: 14 residues. V shed 7 bases, J shed 5 bases, and the junction held 10 bases outside the gene matches. The chain's CDR3 is CASTTWSGSNEQYF. The DNA for the CDR3 is TGCGCCAGCACCACGTGGAGCGGGAGTAACGAGCAGTACTTC.

This chain connects TRBV30 to TRBJ1-1, with 9 bases identical to TRBD1. The germline gives CDR1 GTSNPN, CDR2 SVGIG (reference sequence). This CDR3 is 14 amino acids long. Trimming removed 3 bases from V and 2 bases from J; junction bases left unmatched: 4. The CDR3 region is CAWRRQGVNTEAFF. The DNA for the CDR3 is TGTGCCTGGAGAAGACAGGGGGTTAACACTGAAGCTTTCTTT.